A single sample gave rise to the 2 T cell receptor beta chains below, sequenced in a study of OX40 agonist ivuxolimab in advanced cancers. Clones were sequenced by immunoSEQ multiplex PCR, and TCRdb holds only the in-frame ones, with some missing. The data contain almost 80,000 clones, around 86% of them singletons. Sequences were derived from CD4+ or CD8+ T cells sorted from blood, sampled in a trial of the OX40 agonist ivuxolimab. These receptor sequences come from an adult with an advanced solid tumor such as melanoma, head and neck, liver or kidney cancer.

Here the CDR3 DNA reads TGTGCCAGCAGTGAATTAACGGACAGTCTAGCCAAAAACATTCAGTACTTC. Translated, it gives CASSELTDSLAKNIQYF. The rearrangement uses TRBV2 and TRBJ2-4, with a tentative D call TRBD1 (6 bases). Germline-derived CDR1 and CDR2 are SNHLY and FYNNEI. The CDR3 covers 17 residues. V gave up 2 bases and J gave up 0 bases, with 14 bases separating them. The full variable domain, its missing parts supplied by reference TRBV2 and TRBJ2-4, is EPEVTQTPSHQVTQMGQEVILRCVPISNHLYFYWYRQILGQKVEFLVSFYNNEISEKSEIFDDQFSVERPDGSNFTLKIRSTKLEDSAMYFCASSELTDSLAKNIQYFGAGTRLSVL.

In this sample, this clone turned up once. CDR3 sequence reads: CASSYKTGATYEQYF. The CDR3 DNA reads as TGTGCCAGCAGTTACAAAACCGGGGCCACCTACGAGCAGTACTTC. The V gene is TRBV6-5, the J gene TRBJ2-7, with D perhaps TRBD1 or TRBD2 (5 bases each). The CDR3 is made up of 15 amino acids. Germline V gene data show CDR1 as MNHEY and CDR2 as SVGAGI. Trimming pared 2 bases from V and 2 bases from J, leaving 13 bases between.